The next 7 T cell receptor beta chains were all read from a single sample in a study of T cells after yellow fever vaccination. TCRdb ran MiXCR on the 5' RACE reads and lists one entry per CDR3 protein. The sample contains under 500,000 distinct CDR3 sequences, 15% to 20% of which appear only once. This specimen was PBMCs, taken before the yellow fever booster vaccination. The receptors here all came from a young man who received the YFV17D yellow fever vaccine.

The chain has TRBV7-9 and TRBJ1-5; no definite D call. The V gene's germline CDR1 is SEHNR and CDR2 FQNEAQ (reference sequence). V was shortened by 5 bases and J by 2 bases, with 10 bases between the two germline ends. This CDR3 is built from 14 residues. The chain's CDR3 is CASSPTPGNQPQHF. Written as DNA, the CDR3 is TGTGCCAGCAGCCCGACCCCTGGCAATCAGCCCCAGCATTTT.

This clonotype came up many times. This chain joins TRBV7-2 and TRBJ2-5; D is uncertain. Germline V lookup: CDR1 SGHTA, CDR2 FQGNSA. The length of the CDR3 is 13 residues. With 2 bases removed from V and 5 bases from J, the gap between germline ends came to 9 bases. The CDR3 here is CASSLWPSETQYF. The CDR3 DNA reads as TGTGCCAGCAGCTTATGGCCTTCCGAGACCCAGTACTTC.

This clonotype was observed many times. The V gene is TRBV20-1, the J gene TRBJ2-6, with D perhaps matching TRBD1 (6 bases). Germline assignment: CDR1 DFQATT and CDR2 SNEGSKA (reference sequence). CDR3 length: 13 residues. The V end lost 6 bases, the J end lost 5 bases, and 11 bases lay between the germline ends. In DNA, the CDR3 is TGCAGTGCGGACAGTGGAAGGGCCAACGTCCTGACTTTC. Protein sequence: CSADSGRANVLTF.

The V gene is TRBV12-3 or TRBV12-4, the J gene TRBJ1-5; 9 bases agree with TRBD1. The CDR3 contains 15 residues. Losses at the gene ends were 7 bases for V and 3 bases for J; bases not matched to a gene: 7. The CDR3 DNA sequence: TGTGCCAGCACCCGGACAGGGGTCCACAATCAGCCCCAGCATTTT. It yields the protein CASTRTGVHNQPQHF.

The chain is built from TRBV7-2 and TRBJ2-1; 9 bases agree with TRBD2. This CDR3 comprises 15 residues. In germline, CDR1 is SGHTA, CDR2 FQGNSA. The junction had 6 bases not matched to a gene; V was cut back by 4 bases and J by 5 bases. This CDR3 is CASSSTSGLDNEQFF. The DNA of the CDR3 is TGTGCCAGCAGCTCGACTAGCGGACTAGACAATGAGCAGTTCTTC.

The chain links TRBV12-5 to TRBJ1-1, with TRBD1 identical over 7 bases. The germline V gene has CDR1 LGHNT and CDR2 FRNRAP. The junction had 4 bases not matched to a gene; V was cut back by 6 bases and J by 0 bases. The CDR3 extends over 14 amino acids. The CDR3 sequence is CASGRDRVNTEAFF. The CDR3, as DNA: TGTGCTAGTGGGAGGGACAGAGTGAACACTGAAGCTTTCTTT.

This clonotype was seen only a few times. The chain links TRBV20-1 to TRBJ1-1; weak D call: TRBD1 (6 bases). The CDR3 consists of 16 residues. V dropped 1 base and J dropped 2 bases, with 17 bases sitting between them. The germline CDR1 and CDR2 sequences are DFQATT and SNEGSKA (reference sequence). The CDR3: CSARALSTGANTEAFF. The CDR3, as DNA: TGCAGTGCTAGAGCTCTTTCGACAGGAGCTAACACTGAAGCTTTCTTT.